The 29 T cell receptor beta chains below all came from one sample that was sequenced in a study of beta chain features in type 1 diabetes (dated by TCRdb to the late 2010s). Overall results and qualifications from the work: Type 1 diabetes patients showed a moderate but significant shortening of TCRB CDR3 length in all four CD4+ subsets.

Antigen specificity for these receptors is unknown. The library was made by the immunoSEQ multiplex PCR assay. All of the isolated RNA was reverse transcribed with the High Capacity cDNA Reverse Transcription Kit, so expressed TCRB transcripts were sequenced. This immuneACCESS table, as held by TCRdb, lists in-frame sequences with V and J called but not all clones. Of the missing ones, under half trace to an unresolved V gene in checked studies; the others have no known cause. In this sample the table shows hundreds of thousands of clones, over 11% of which occur a single time. Of the sample, about 0.017% falls within the top ten clones. Sequenced material: naive CD4+ T cells from blood. The cell subset or site label on this specimen signifies: true naive CD4+ T cells. These receptors all stem from a man aged 30 to 39 with type 1 diabetes.

In DNA, the CDR3 is TGTGCCAGCAGCTCCGGGACTAGCAGCTACGAGCAGTACTTC. Encoded protein: CASSSGTSSYEQYF. The V gene is TRBV9, the J gene TRBJ2-7; 9 positions match TRBD2. The J segment lost 3 bases and the V segment lost 4 bases, leaving 5 bases of the junction unmatched. The CDR3 covers 14 residues. Germline CDR1 and CDR2: SGDLS and YYNGEE.

V and J are TRBV5-1 and TRBJ2-3, with 9 bases that match TRBD2. This CDR3 spans 16 amino acids. V was clipped by 0 bases and J by 6 bases; unmatched bases: 8. The germline V gene has CDR1 SGHRS and CDR2 YFSETQ. CDR3 region: CASSLEIAGAGDTQYF. CDR3 DNA sequence: TGCGCCAGCAGCTTGGAAATAGCGGGAGCGGGCGATACGCAGTATTTT.

The chain joins TRBV9 to TRBJ1-1; possibly TRBD1 for D (5 bases). The CDR3 totals 12 residues. The germline V gene encodes CDR1 SGDLS and CDR2 YYNGEE. Trimming left V 0 bases short and J 7 bases short, with 7 bases between. The CDR3 region is CASSVVGGEAFF. The CDR3 DNA reads as TGTGCCAGCAGCGTAGTCGGGGGTGAAGCTTTCTTT.

The CDR3 bases are TGTGCCAGCAGCCAAGTTTTCACTAGCGGGAAGCTTGAGCAGTTCTTC. As protein: CASSQVFTSGKLEQFF. This chain connects TRBV14 to TRBJ2-1, with 10 bases identical to TRBD2. Germline V gives CDR1 SGHDN, CDR2 FVKESK. This CDR3 contains 16 residues. J lost 9 bases, V lost 1 base, and 9 bases had no gene match.

The chain is built from TRBV4-2 and TRBJ2-1; 7 positions match TRBD2. The germline gives CDR1 LGHNA, CDR2 YNFKEQ. CDR3 length: 14 amino acids. J gave up 7 bases and V 0 bases, and 3 bases lay outside the gene matches. The CDR3 sequence: CASSQDRGGNEQFF. CDR3 bases: TGTGCCAGCAGCCAAGATAGGGGAGGGAATGAGCAGTTCTTC.

This clone appeared a few times. The J gene is TRBJ2-2, the V gene TRBV9; D ambiguous. This CDR3 comprises 15 residues. CDR1 and CDR2 (germline): SGDLS, YYNGEE. V lost 0 bases and J 6 bases, leaving 12 bases between the germline ends. CDR3 sequence reads: CASSVGAAHAGELFF. The CDR3 DNA sequence: TGTGCCAGCAGCGTAGGGGCAGCCCATGCCGGGGAGCTGTTTTTT.

There are a few counts of this clone. This chain joins TRBV19 and TRBJ1-1, with 8 positions matching TRBD1. This CDR3 spans 15 amino acids. After removal of 4 bases from V and 1 base from J, the junction contained 5 bases not matched to a gene. Germline assignment: CDR1 LNHDA and CDR2 SQIVND (reference sequence). The CDR3 DNA follows: TGTGCCAGTAGTACGTCAGGGACAGGGAACACTGAAGCTTTCTTT. It yields the protein CASSTSGTGNTEAFF.

Worth noting for this clone: A read error may account for a junction end that differs from germline. The rearrangement uses TRBV6-5 and TRBJ1-2; 11 nucleotides match TRBD1. Per the germline V gene, CDR1 is MNHEY and CDR2 is SVGAGI. The CDR3 length is 16 residues. Here the CDR3 DNA reads TGTGCCAGCAGTAACTCCGGGACAGGGGGAGTAGGCAGCTACACCTTC. It codes for CASSNSGTGGVGSYTF.

The chain couples TRBV4-3 to TRBJ1-5; D gene unclear. The germline gives CDR1 LGHNA, CDR2 YSLEER. The CDR3 consists of 15 residues. V lost 0 bases, J lost 7 bases, and 13 bases lay in between. CDR3 coding DNA: TGCGCCAGCAGCCAAGATTTCCAGGCAGGACAGCCCCAGCATTTT. Its translation: CASSQDFQAGQPQHF.

The gene calls are TRBV28 and TRBJ1-5; TRBD1 is a possible D gene (6 bases). The CDR3 has 15 residues. Germline V CDR1 and CDR2: MDHEN, SYDVKM. Between the trimmed V and J ends, which lost 2 bases and 4 bases, there was a span of 12 bases. CDR3 DNA sequence: TGTGCCAGCAGTTTACGGACAGCAATTAATCAGCCCCAGCATTTT. Its protein is CASSLRTAINQPQHF.

This clone occurred a few times. The V gene is TRBV30, the J gene TRBJ2-5, with TRBD2 identical over 14 bases. The germline CDR1 and CDR2 sequences are GTSNPN and SVGIG (reference sequence). CDR3 size: 17 residues. The trim removed 1 base at V and 5 bases at J, leaving 9 bases unmatched. CDR3 sequence (DNA): TGTGCCTGGAGTGGCGGGACTAGCGGGAGTTTGTTCGAGACCCAGTACTTC. Encoded protein: CAWSGGTSGSLFETQYF.

The chain links TRBV5-1 to TRBJ2-2, with 9 bases matching TRBD1. V lost 4 bases, J lost 3 bases, and 7 bases stayed unmatched. Germline V gene sequence: CDR1 SGHRS, CDR2 YFSETQ. The CDR3 runs to 16 residues. The CDR3 here is CASSQGTGIYTGELFF. The CDR3 DNA is TGCGCCAGCAGCCAGGGGACAGGGATTTACACCGGGGAGCTGTTTTTT.

The sample holds a few counts of this clone. This chain connects TRBV28 to TRBJ2-7, with 7 bases that match TRBD1. CDR3 length: 14 amino acids. V was clipped by 6 bases and J by 3 bases; unmatched bases: 8. The germline V gene has CDR1 MDHEN and CDR2 SYDVKM. Written as DNA, the CDR3 is TGTGCCAGCAGCCTAGACAGGGTGGGCTACGAGCAGTACTTC. Translation gives CASSLDRVGYEQYF.

A few counts support this clone. The J gene is TRBJ1-2, the V gene TRBV9; tentatively, D is TRBD1 (5 bases). Trimming pared 7 bases from V and 6 bases from J, leaving 10 bases between. Germline CDR1 is SGDLS and CDR2 is YYNGEE. The length of the CDR3 is 11 residues. The CDR3 sequence: CASSLGDGYTF. In DNA, the CDR3 is TGTGCCAGCTCATTAGGGGATGGCTACACCTTC.

This rearrangement joins TRBV28 to TRBJ2-1, with 8 bases identical to TRBD2. The germline V gene has CDR1 MDHEN and CDR2 SYDVKM. The CDR3 covers 16 residues. After removal of 7 bases from V and 0 bases from J, the junction contained 8 bases not matched to a gene. DNA of the CDR3: TGTGCCAGCACTCTCTTAGCGGGAAGCTCCTACAATGAGCAGTTCTTC. Residues: CASTLLAGSSYNEQFF.

This clone was observed a handful of times. V is TRBV11-1 and J is TRBJ1-5, with D unresolved. Trimming removed 4 bases from V and 4 bases from J, with 8 bases in between. This CDR3 is 13 amino acids long. Germline CDR1 and CDR2: SGHAT and FQDESV (reference sequence). The CDR3 DNA is TGTGCCAGCAGCTCACACCCGAATCAGCCCCAGCATTTT. Its protein product is CASSSHPNQPQHF.

The J gene is TRBJ1-2, the V gene TRBV19; D unclear. CDR3 size: 12 residues. The germline gives CDR1 LNHDA, CDR2 SQIVND (reference sequence). V was cut by 5 bases and J by 7 bases, with 11 bases left in between. The CDR3 region is CASSQEVSGYTF. Written as DNA, the CDR3 is TGTGCCAGTAGTCAGGAGGTCTCTGGCTACACCTTC.

To note about this clone: This specimen includes other DNA sequences encoding the same CDR3. This sequence joins TRBV7-2 and TRBJ2-1; D is ambiguous. The CDR3 extends over 12 amino acids. The V and J ends lost 0 bases and 9 bases respectively, with 6 bases between them. In germline, CDR1 is SGHTA, CDR2 FQGNSA. The DNA for the CDR3 is TGTGCCAGCAGCTTAGCGCGAGTTGAGCAGTTCTTC. Encoded protein: CASSLARVEQFF.

This clone was seen only a few times. The CDR3 loop reads CSVHNRPDTDTQYF. CDR3 in DNA: TGCAGCGTCCATAATCGCCCAGACACAGATACGCAGTATTTT. This rearrangement joins TRBV29-1 to TRBJ2-3; D unresolved. V dropped 6 bases and J dropped 2 bases, with 15 bases sitting between them. Germline V gene lookup returns CDR1 SQVTM and CDR2 ANQGSEA. The CDR3 is made up of 14 amino acids.

This clone was picked up a small number of times. The J gene is TRBJ2-3, the V gene TRBV28; the match to TRBD2 covers 11 bases. The ends lost 6 bases at V and 5 bases at J; junction bases unmatched: 4. The CDR3 has 14 amino acids. Germline V gives CDR1 MDHEN, CDR2 SYDVKM. DNA for the CDR3: TGTGCCAGCAGACTAGCGGGAGTCGGAGATACGCAGTATTTT. It yields the protein CASRLAGVGDTQYF. The whole variable domain, filled in from reference TRBV28 and TRBJ2-3, reads DVKVTQSSRYLVKRTGEKVFLECVQDMDHENMFWYRQDPGLGLRLIYFSYDVKMKEKGDIPEGYSVSREKKERFSLILESASTNQTSMYLCASRLAGVGDTQYFGPGTRLTVL.

The chain uses TRBV6-6 and TRBJ2-1, with TRBD1 matching 9 bases. The germline V gene has CDR1 MNHNY and CDR2 SVGAGI (reference sequence). V trimming: 5 bases; J trimming: 7 bases; junction bases outside the gene matches: 9. The CDR3 length is 15 residues. CDR3 sequence (DNA): TGTGCCAGCAGTGACTACAGGGGGCTAAATAATGAGCAGTTCTTC. It codes for CASSDYRGLNNEQFF.

The V and J genes are TRBV5-1 and TRBJ2-1; possibly TRBD1 for D (5 bases). The V end lost 0 bases, the J end lost 5 bases, and 12 bases lay between the germline ends. CDR1 SGHRS and CDR2 YFSETQ come from the germline V gene. The CDR3 contains 15 residues. CDR3 nucleotide sequence: TGCGCCAGCAGCTTGGTACAGGCGCCTAACAATGAGCAGTTCTTC. Amino acids: CASSLVQAPNNEQFF.

This clone was found a few times. The rearrangement uses TRBV4-3 and TRBJ2-1; D is unresolved. CDR1 is LGHNA and CDR2 is YSLEER in the germline V gene. The V and J ends lost 0 bases and 9 bases respectively, with 15 bases between them. This CDR3 has 15 residues. The CDR3 protein is CASSQESVEVGEQFF. The CDR3 region has the DNA TGCGCCAGCAGCCAAGAAAGCGTTGAGGTGGGTGAGCAGTTCTTC.

A remark on this clone: Other DNA sequences of this sample code for an identical CDR3. The chain links TRBV5-1 to TRBJ1-1; TRBD1 is a possible D gene (6 bases). Germline lookup yields CDR1 SGHRS and CDR2 YFSETQ. The CDR3 loop spans 13 amino acids. The V end was cut by 5 bases, the J end by 1 base, with 9 bases between. CDR3 region: CASSPGQNTEAFF. CDR3 coding DNA: TGCGCCAGCAGTCCGGGACAGAACACTGAAGCTTTCTTT.

This clone came up a few times. The chain has TRBV27 and TRBJ2-7; D perhaps matches TRBD1 (6 bases). The CDR3 covers 13 residues. V dropped 6 bases and J dropped 7 bases, with 16 bases sitting between them. Germline assignment: CDR1 MNHEY and CDR2 SMNVEV (reference sequence). The CDR3 DNA reads TGTGCCAGCAGCAGGGGCCCTAGCCCGGAGCAGTACTTC. Translating it yields CASSRGPSPEQYF.

This clone has only a few counts. V usage is TRBV29-1 and J usage is TRBJ2-5, with D hard to call. V was cut by 4 bases and J by 1 base, with 7 bases left in between. CDR1 and CDR2 (germline): SQVTM, ANQGSEA. The CDR3 runs 12 residues. CDR3 region: CSVAASQETQYF. CDR3 DNA sequence: TGCAGCGTTGCTGCGAGCCAAGAGACCCAGTACTTC.

This clone was recorded a few times. This chain joins TRBV28 and TRBJ2-7; 8 bases are shared with TRBD2. Germline V CDR1 and CDR2: MDHEN, SYDVKM. Trimming removed 5 bases from V and 1 base from J; junction bases left unmatched: 7. The CDR3 loop spans 15 amino acids. As DNA, the CDR3 is TGTGCCAGCAGTCGGGGCGGGACTAGTTCCTACGAGCAGTACTTC. The encoded protein is CASSRGGTSSYEQYF.

This clone has just a few counts. The chain joins TRBV2 to TRBJ2-5, with TRBD1 matching 9 bases. Germline V gene sequence: CDR1 SNHLY, CDR2 FYNNEI. Trimming cost V 2 bases and J 3 bases; bases outside gene matches: 4. The CDR3 totals 15 residues. CDR3 amino acids: CASSEIWTGEETQYF. The CDR3 coding sequence is TGTGCCAGCAGTGAAATATGGACAGGGGAAGAGACCCAGTACTTC.

This clone was counted between two and nine times. The V and J genes are TRBV7-2 and TRBJ1-2, with D uncertain. The CDR3 has 14 amino acids. V was trimmed by 2 bases and J by 2 bases, leaving 9 bases between them. CDR1 is SGHTA and CDR2 is FQGNSA in the germline V gene. CDR3 nucleotides: TGTGCCAGCAGCTTAAGGCACAGAAACTATGGCTACACCTTC. Its protein is CASSLRHRNYGYTF.